This T cell receptor (beta chain) derives from a study of identical twins. CDR3 size: 16 residues. TCRdb re-called the 5' RACE reads through MiXCR, storing one row per CDR3 protein. The data hold roughly 1,500,000 distinct CDR3 sequences, with less than 35% observed a single time. The material sequenced was cord blood. The sequence derives from a newborn girl in good health. The rearrangement links TRBV21-1 to TRBJ1-5. TRBV21-1 is tagged as a pseudogene. This chain's CDR3 is CASSPEGLGLVQPQHF. CDR3 bases: TGTGCCAGCAGCCCAGAAGGTCTAGGGTTGGTTCAGCCCCAGCATTTT.